One sample yielded the 5 T cell receptor beta chains listed below, sequenced in a study of blood T cell repertoires in COVID-19. The data were produced by immunoSEQ multiplex PCR, yet TCRdb's version contains in-frame clones alone and is incomplete. The data hold approximately 94,000 clones, with roughly 82% observed a single time. Material for sequencing was peripheral blood. The receptors originated from a man aged 60-69 years with acute or convalescent COVID-19.

V and J are TRBV20-1 and TRBJ1-3; D not certain. Germline CDR1 is DFQATT and CDR2 is SNEGSKA (reference sequence). CDR3 length: 15 residues. V was pared by 3 bases and J by 0 bases, with 12 bases between. The CDR3: CSASPPASSGNTIYF. The CDR3 DNA reads TGCAGTGCTAGTCCCCCAGCTAGCTCTGGAAACACCATATATTTT.

This chain connects TRBV7-2 to TRBJ2-2; 10 bases agree with TRBD1. The V segment lost 5 bases and the J segment 7 bases; nucleotides outside the gene matches: 7. The germline CDR1 and CDR2 sequences are SGHTA and FQGNSA. This CDR3 has 15 amino acids. Written as DNA, the CDR3 is TGTGCCAGCAGCACAAGACAGGGGGCTGGCGGGGAGCTGTTTTTT. This gives the protein CASSTRQGAGGELFF. The variable domain in full, completed from reference TRBV7-2 and TRBJ2-2, reads GAGVSQSPSNKVTEKGKDVELRCDPISGHTALYWYRQSLGQGLEFLIYFQGNSAPDKSGLPSDRFSAERTGGSVSTLTIQRTQQEDSAVYLCASSTRQGAGGELFFGEGSRLTVL.

This clone turned up a few times. The conserved phenylalanine or tryptophan is not found at the CDR3 terminus, so this likely reflects a read error. It is unclear where the CDR3 begins or ends on the DNA, so no DNA is shown, and the CDR3 is as TCRdb lists it. The gene calls are TRBV23-1 and TRBJ1-3; the listed D gene, TRBD1, was not tested against the DNA. TRBV23-1 is marked as an open reading frame, function uncertain. The CDR3 sequence runs 9 residues, both termini included. Here the CDR3 reads CASSQRDNI.

This rearrangement joins TRBV5-5 to TRBJ1-1; no firm D call. The CDR3 has 13 residues. Trimming took 1 base from V and 2 from J, leaving 6 bases between them. The germline V gene has CDR1 SGHKS and CDR2 YYEKEE (reference sequence). DNA of the CDR3: TGTGCCAGCAGCTTGTATTTTAACACTGAAGCTTTCTTT. It specifies CASSLYFNTEAFF.

The chain joins TRBV19 to TRBJ2-2, with D maybe TRBD2 (6 bases). CDR1 is LNHDA, CDR2 SQIVND, per germline (reference sequence). This CDR3 has 17 residues. Trimming pared 1 base from V and 4 bases from J, leaving 16 bases between. The CDR3 here is CASSIGGGTVGTGELFF. Here the CDR3 DNA reads TGTGCCAGTAGTATAGGAGGAGGGACGGTTGGCACCGGGGAGCTGTTTTTT.